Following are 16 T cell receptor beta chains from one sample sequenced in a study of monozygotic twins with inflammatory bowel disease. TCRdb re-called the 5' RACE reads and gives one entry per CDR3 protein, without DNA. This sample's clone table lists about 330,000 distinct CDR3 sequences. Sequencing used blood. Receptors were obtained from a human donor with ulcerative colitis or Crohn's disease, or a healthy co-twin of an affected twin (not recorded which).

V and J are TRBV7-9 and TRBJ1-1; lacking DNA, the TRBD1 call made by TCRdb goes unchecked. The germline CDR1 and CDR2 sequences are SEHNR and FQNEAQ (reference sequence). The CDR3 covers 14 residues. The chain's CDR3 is CASSLGQGVPEAFF.

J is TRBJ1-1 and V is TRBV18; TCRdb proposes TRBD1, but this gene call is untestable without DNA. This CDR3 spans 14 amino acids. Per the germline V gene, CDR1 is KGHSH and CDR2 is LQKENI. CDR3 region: CASSPNWGDTEAFF.

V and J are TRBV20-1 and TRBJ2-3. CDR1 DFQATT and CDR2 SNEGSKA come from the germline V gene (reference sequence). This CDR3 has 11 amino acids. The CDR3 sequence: CSAPRTDTQYF.

Here the CDR3 reads CASSLVTASYNEQFF. The rearrangement links TRBV7-9 to TRBJ2-1. The V gene's germline CDR1 is SEHNR and CDR2 FQNEAQ (reference sequence). This CDR3 contains 15 residues.

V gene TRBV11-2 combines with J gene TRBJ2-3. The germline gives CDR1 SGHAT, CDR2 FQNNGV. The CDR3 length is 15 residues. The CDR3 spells CASSLGWTEEDTQYF.

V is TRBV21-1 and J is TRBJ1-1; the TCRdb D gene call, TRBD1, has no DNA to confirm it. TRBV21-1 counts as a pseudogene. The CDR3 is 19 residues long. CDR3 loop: CARSFGDRVKKRSDSEAFF.

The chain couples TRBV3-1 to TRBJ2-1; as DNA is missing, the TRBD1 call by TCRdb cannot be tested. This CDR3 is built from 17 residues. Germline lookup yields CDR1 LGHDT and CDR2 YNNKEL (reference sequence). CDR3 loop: CASSLEEGQGGDNEQFF.

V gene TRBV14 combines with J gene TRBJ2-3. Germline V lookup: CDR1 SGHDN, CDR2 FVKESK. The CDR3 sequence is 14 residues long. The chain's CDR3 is CASSRLMRTDTQYF. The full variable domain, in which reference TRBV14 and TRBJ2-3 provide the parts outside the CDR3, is EAGVTQFPSHSVIEKGQTVTLRCDPISGHDNLYWYRRVMGKEIKFLLHFVKESKQDESGMPNNRFLAERTGGTYSTLKVQPAELEDSGVYFCASSRLMRTDTQYFGPGTRLTVL.

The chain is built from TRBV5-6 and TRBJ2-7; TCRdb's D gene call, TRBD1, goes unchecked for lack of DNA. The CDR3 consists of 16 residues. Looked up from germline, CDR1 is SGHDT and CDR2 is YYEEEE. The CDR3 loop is CASSLSRWTGETEQYF.

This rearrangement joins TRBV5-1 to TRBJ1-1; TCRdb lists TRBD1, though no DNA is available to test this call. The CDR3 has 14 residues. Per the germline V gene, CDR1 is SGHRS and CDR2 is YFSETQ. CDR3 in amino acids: CASSPVRADTEAFF.

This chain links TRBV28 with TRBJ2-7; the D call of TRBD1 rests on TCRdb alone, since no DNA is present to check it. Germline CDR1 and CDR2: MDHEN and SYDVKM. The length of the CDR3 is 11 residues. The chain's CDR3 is CASRAPGQTVF.

CDR3 region: CASSQGGSFAGEQYF. V gene TRBV4-2 combines with J gene TRBJ2-7; the TCRdb D gene call, TRBD2, has no DNA to confirm it. The CDR3 is made up of 15 amino acids. The germline V gene encodes CDR1 LGHNA and CDR2 YNFKEQ.

CDR3: CATSSPHQGYTEAFF. The chain joins TRBV15 to TRBJ1-1; as DNA is missing, the TRBD1 call by TCRdb cannot be tested. In germline, CDR1 is LNHNV, CDR2 YYDKDF (reference sequence). This CDR3 spans 15 amino acids. Complete variable domain (other parts from reference TRBV15 and TRBJ1-1): DAMVIQNPRYQVTQFGKPVTLSCSQTLNHNVMYWYQQKSSQAPKLLFHYYDKDFNNEADTPDNFQSRRPNTSFCFLDIRSPGLGDTAMYLCATSSPHQGYTEAFFGQGTRLTVV.

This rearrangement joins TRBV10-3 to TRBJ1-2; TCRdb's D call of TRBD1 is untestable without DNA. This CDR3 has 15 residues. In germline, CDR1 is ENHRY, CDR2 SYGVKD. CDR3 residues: CAIRNDRSQNYGYTF.

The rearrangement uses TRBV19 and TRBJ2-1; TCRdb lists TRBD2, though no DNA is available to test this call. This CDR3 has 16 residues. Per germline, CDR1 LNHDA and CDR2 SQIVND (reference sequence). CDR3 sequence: CASSIQAGGSYNEQFF.

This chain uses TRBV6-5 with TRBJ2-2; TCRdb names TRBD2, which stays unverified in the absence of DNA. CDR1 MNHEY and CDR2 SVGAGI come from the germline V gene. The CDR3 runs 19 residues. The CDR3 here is CASSFPGTSGGAGTGELFF.